These 32 T cell receptor beta chains originate from one sample sequenced in a study of OX40 agonist ivuxolimab in advanced cancers. Produced via immunoSEQ multiplex PCR; TCRdb's table is partial and in-frame only. This sample has about 82,000 clones, with about 86% found just once. The material sequenced was CD4+ or CD8+ T cells sorted from blood, taken in a trial of the OX40 agonist ivuxolimab. These receptors all come from an adult with an advanced solid tumor such as melanoma, head and neck, liver or kidney cancer.

V usage is TRBV11-3 and J usage is TRBJ1-1; 7 bases fit TRBD1. CDR1 and CDR2 from the germline V gene are SGHNT and YENEEA. The CDR3 has 17 amino acids. V lost 5 bases and J lost 5; bases outside the gene matches: 17. CDR3 nucleotides: TGTGCCAGCAGCGCTTGGTCTACAGAGACAGGGAAGACTGAAGCTTTCTTT. The encoded protein is CASSAWSTETGKTEAFF.

The chain carries TRBV5-1 and TRBJ2-7, with D perhaps TRBD1 (5 bases). The CDR3 has 14 amino acids. Germline values: CDR1 SGHRS, CDR2 YFSETQ. The V end lost 0 bases, the J end lost 5 bases, and 12 bases lay between the germline ends. Here the CDR3 DNA reads TGCGCCAGCAGCTTGGGTGACAGCAGGCACGAGCAGTACTTC. Protein product: CASSLGDSRHEQYF.

The V call is TRBV6-1, the J call TRBJ2-1, with 11 bases fitting TRBD2. The CDR3 extends over 14 amino acids. Germline CDR1 is MNHNS and CDR2 is SASEGT. Germline trimming cut 7 bases from V and 7 bases from J; bases unmatched to any gene: 6. DNA of the CDR3: TGTGCCAGCATAACTAGCGGGAGATTGAATGAGCAGTTCTTC. It translates to CASITSGRLNEQFF.

The genes are TRBV19 and TRBJ2-1; 7 bases match TRBD1. V trimming: 1 base; J trimming: 6 bases; junction bases outside the gene matches: 6. The CDR3 is 15 residues long. The germline CDR1 and CDR2 sequences are LNHDA and SQIVND (reference sequence). This CDR3 reads CASSIGGGVLNEQFF. The CDR3, as DNA: TGTGCCAGTAGTATAGGAGGGGGCGTACTCAATGAGCAGTTCTTC.

V and J are TRBV7-6 and TRBJ2-7, with TRBD2 as a possible D gene (5 bases). This CDR3 has 14 amino acids. CDR1 SGHVS and CDR2 FNYEAQ come from the germline V gene. Trimming cost V 4 bases and J 6 bases, with 16 bases left between them. In DNA form, the CDR3 reads TGTGCCAGCAGCTCGAGGGTTGATGGACTCGAGCAGTACTTC. Translating gives CASSSRVDGLEQYF.

The J gene is TRBJ1-1, the V gene TRBV7-6; 7 bases line up with TRBD1. From germline, CDR1 is SGHVS and CDR2 FNYEAQ. The CDR3 length is 15 residues. J gave up 0 bases and V 2 bases, and 3 bases lay outside the gene matches. The CDR3 spells CASSLPTGLNTEAFF. The CDR3 DNA reads as TGTGCCAGCAGCTTACCGACAGGGCTGAACACTGAAGCTTTCTTT.

The chain recombines TRBV18 with TRBJ1-1; D gene ambiguous. The length of the CDR3 is 15 residues. The germline CDR1 and CDR2 sequences are KGHSH and LQKENI. V lost 3 bases and J lost 0, with 11 bases in between. The CDR3 nucleotides read TGTGCCAGCTCACCCGGTTTGGCGGTGAACACTGAAGCTTTCTTT. As protein: CASSPGLAVNTEAFF.

The CDR3 nucleotides read TGTGCCAGCAGCTCCTACGGGGGAGAAGCCGACTATGGCTACACCTTC. Its translation: CASSSYGGEADYGYTF. J is TRBJ1-2 and V is TRBV7-2; D perhaps matches TRBD1 (5 bases). The CDR3 length is 16 residues. Trimming stripped 4 bases from V and 3 bases from J, with 18 bases between. Germline lookup yields CDR1 SGHTA and CDR2 FQGNSA.

The chain employs TRBV5-4 and TRBJ2-6; the match to TRBD1 covers 9 bases. The V gene end was trimmed by 4 bases and the J gene end by 0 bases; junction bases not matched to a gene: 8. This CDR3 region has 18 residues. Germline CDR1 SGHNT, CDR2 YYREEE (reference sequence). In DNA form, the CDR3 reads TGTGCCAGCAGCACTCCGACAGGGGGGGCCTCTGGGGCCAACGTCCTGACTTTC. Translation gives CASSTPTGGASGANVLTF. The complete variable domain, with remaining parts taken from reference TRBV5-4 and TRBJ2-6, reads ETGVTQSPTHLIKTRGQQVTLRCSSQSGHNTVSWYQQALGQGPQFIFQYYREEENGRGNFPPRFSGLQFPNYSSELNVNALELDDSALYLCASSTPTGGASGANVLTFGAGSRLTVL.

The chain employs TRBV19 and TRBJ2-5; TRBD1 agrees at 9 bases. The J call may not be correct, given that the DNA end is closer to TRBJ2-7. The CDR3 is 14 residues long. The germline V gene encodes CDR1 LNHDA and CDR2 SQIVND (reference sequence). The CDR3 nucleotides are TGTGCCAGTAGCCGGGACAGGGTGAAGAACGAGCAGTACTTC. Its protein product is CASSRDRVKNEQYF.

Here the CDR3 reads CASSLRGLVDEQYF. The CDR3 coding sequence is TGTGCCAGCAGCTTAAGGGGACTAGTCGACGAGCAGTACTTC. The V call is TRBV5-4, the J call TRBJ2-7, with 8 bases identical to TRBD2. V dropped 2 bases and J dropped 5; count of bases not matched to a gene: 6. CDR1 and CDR2 from the germline V gene are SGHNT and YYREEE (reference sequence). The CDR3 contains 14 residues. The variable domain in full, with the rest retrieved from reference TRBV5-4 and TRBJ2-7, is ETGVTQSPTHLIKTRGQQVTLRCSSQSGHNTVSWYQQALGQGPQFIFQYYREEENGRGNFPPRFSGLQFPNYSSELNVNALELDDSALYLCASSLRGLVDEQYFGPGTRLTVT.

By sample share, this clone is medium-sized. The gene calls are TRBV14 and TRBJ1-3; D gene unclear. This CDR3 has 13 residues. Trimming left V 1 base short and J 5 bases short, with 6 bases between. Germline CDR1 SGHDN, CDR2 FVKESK. The CDR3 protein is CASSQVYRNTIYF. The DNA of the CDR3 is TGTGCCAGCAGCCAAGTGTATAGAAACACCATATATTTT.

This clone was observed a handful of times. The V gene is TRBV7-9, the J gene TRBJ2-1; D remains ambiguous. Per germline, CDR1 SEHNR and CDR2 FQNEAQ (reference sequence). The CDR3 has 16 amino acids. Trimming cost V 0 bases and J 5 bases, with 14 bases left between them. The CDR3 region is CASSLAHSSPNNEQFF. Written as DNA, the CDR3 is TGTGCCAGCAGCTTAGCGCATTCCTCCCCCAACAATGAGCAGTTCTTC. The full variable domain, its missing parts supplied by reference TRBV7-9 and TRBJ2-1, is DTGVSQNPRHKITKRGQNVTFRCDPISEHNRLYWYRQTLGQGPEFLTYFQNEAQLEKSRLLSDRFSAERPKGSFSTLEIQRTEQGDSAMYLCASSLAHSSPNNEQFFGPGTRLTVL.

This chain's CDR3 is CASSFSGGGEQYF. CDR3 DNA: TGTGCCAGCAGCTTCAGCGGGGGAGGAGAGCAGTACTTC. The gene calls are TRBV11-2 and TRBJ2-7, with 8 bases matching TRBD2. CDR1 is SGHAT, CDR2 FQNNGV, per germline. CDR3 length equals 13 residues. V lost 3 bases and J lost 7; bases outside the gene matches: 5.

With regard to this clone: One end of the junction fails to match germline, which may point to a read error. The gene calls are TRBV30 and TRBJ1-3; D gene unclear. Germline loops: CDR1 GTSNPN, CDR2 SVGIG (reference sequence). CDR3 length: 12 residues. In DNA, the CDR3 is TGTGCCTGGAGTGTACGTGGAGACACCATATATTTT. This sequence encodes CAWSVRGDTIYF.

The chain recombines TRBV15 with TRBJ1-2; D may be TRBD1 (5 bases). V was pared by 5 bases and J by 5 bases, with 21 bases between. The CDR3 loop spans 16 amino acids. The germline V gene has CDR1 LNHNV and CDR2 YYDKDF (reference sequence). The CDR3 protein is CATSGDRGRRLYGYTF. CDR3 nucleotides: TGTGCCACCAGCGGGGATAGGGGCAGAAGACTTTATGGCTACACCTTC.

J is TRBJ1-5 and V is TRBV7-3, with D possibly matching TRBD1 (5 bases). In germline, CDR1 is SGHTA, CDR2 FQGTGA. The CDR3 sequence is 15 residues long. The ends were cut back, 2 bases at V and 2 bases at J, with 10 bases in the middle. Here the CDR3 reads CASSLQGGGNQPQHF. DNA of the CDR3: TGTGCCAGCAGCTTACAGGGTGGCGGCAATCAGCCCCAGCATTTT.

The chain uses TRBV29-1 and TRBJ1-4; D may be TRBD1 (6 bases). V gave up 6 bases and J gave up 2 bases, with 19 bases separating them. CDR1 is SQVTM, CDR2 ANQGSEA, per germline. The length of the CDR3 is 16 residues. CDR3 amino acids: CSVGRGQGRTNEKLFF. For the CDR3, the DNA is TGCAGCGTCGGACGGGGGCAGGGAAGGACTAATGAAAAACTGTTTTTT.

The chain carries TRBV30 and TRBJ1-5; D gene uncertain. The V gene's germline CDR1 is GTSNPN and CDR2 SVGIG (reference sequence). V was clipped by 2 bases and J by 5 bases, with 10 bases between them. This CDR3 is built from 13 residues. Written as DNA, the CDR3 is TGTGCCTGGAGTATTTCCTTGGATCAGCCCCAGCATTTT. It yields the protein CAWSISLDQPQHF.

The V gene is TRBV5-6, the J gene TRBJ1-3; D gene unclear. The V end lost 4 bases, the J end lost 0 bases, and 20 bases lay between the germline ends. This CDR3 comprises 18 residues. The germline gives CDR1 SGHDT, CDR2 YYEEEE. Written as DNA, the CDR3 is TGTGCCAGCAGCGCTGTTCGATACGACACAAACTCTGGAAACACCATATATTTT. Translated: CASSAVRYDTNSGNTIYF.

CDR3 region: CAWSRHDEGGYTF. The CDR3 DNA reads as TGTGCCTGGAGTCGACACGACGAGGGTGGCTACACCTTC. This rearrangement joins TRBV30 to TRBJ1-2; unclear D gene. V was pared by 2 bases and J by 7 bases, with 14 bases between. CDR1 and CDR2 from the germline V gene are GTSNPN and SVGIG (reference sequence). The CDR3 is 13 residues long.

This clone is medium-sized in the sample. This chain links TRBV29-1 with TRBJ1-3, with 11 bases that match TRBD1. Germline CDR1 is SQVTM and CDR2 is ANQGSEA. J lost 1 base, V lost 6 bases, and 11 bases had no gene match. The CDR3 length is 17 residues. CDR3 bases: TGCAGCGTCATAGGACAGGGGGCCGCCCCATCTGGAAACACCATATATTTT. Translated: CSVIGQGAAPSGNTIYF.

The chain joins TRBV29-1 to TRBJ2-5, with 7 bases lining up with TRBD1. With V trimmed by 5 bases and J by 4 bases, 4 bases remained unmatched. The germline V gene encodes CDR1 SQVTM and CDR2 ANQGSEA. There are 12 residues in the CDR3. The CDR3 sequence is CSVRQGRETQYF. CDR3 DNA: TGCAGCGTTCGACAGGGTCGAGAGACCCAGTACTTC.

This rearrangement joins TRBV19 to TRBJ2-6; possible D gene TRBD2, 6 bases. There are 18 residues in the CDR3. Germline CDR1 and CDR2: LNHDA and SQIVND (reference sequence). V was clipped by 5 bases and J by 2 bases, with 19 bases between them. The CDR3 DNA reads as TGTGCCAGTAGTTGGGCAGCCGTATCGGGGGCTGGGGCCAACGTCCTGACTTTC. Translated: CASSWAAVSGAGANVLTF.

The rearrangement joins TRBV10-2 to TRBJ2-3; D not certain. The V gene's germline CDR1 is WSHSY and CDR2 SAAADI. The CDR3 extends over 13 amino acids. V gave up 9 bases and J gave up 0 bases, with 10 bases separating them. CDR3 protein: CASQAGSTDTQYF. DNA of the CDR3: TGCGCCAGTCAAGCTGGAAGCACAGATACGCAGTATTTT.

In this sample, this clone turned up once. J is TRBJ1-2 and V is TRBV6-6; 8 positions agree with TRBD1. Trimming removed 6 bases from V and 2 bases from J; junction bases left unmatched: 2. Looked up from germline, CDR1 is MNHNY and CDR2 is SVGAGI (reference sequence). The CDR3 is made up of 13 amino acids. The CDR3 bases are TGTGCCAGCAGCCGGGACAGGAACTATGGCTACACCTTC. It specifies CASSRDRNYGYTF.

This chain links TRBV15 with TRBJ1-1; 9 nucleotides match TRBD1. Germline V gene lookup returns CDR1 LNHNV and CDR2 YYDKDF (reference sequence). The V segment lost 3 bases and the J segment 4 bases; nucleotides outside the gene matches: 0. The CDR3 extends over 13 amino acids. The CDR3 bases are TGTGCCACCAGCAGGACAGGGGGCACTGAAGCTTTCTTT. Translation: CATSRTGGTEAFF.

The V and J genes are TRBV5-4 and TRBJ2-5; TRBD2 agrees at 8 bases. With V trimmed by 4 bases and J by 5 bases, 4 bases remained unmatched. The CDR3 runs to 13 residues. Germline CDR1 reads SGHNT; CDR2 reads YYREEE (reference sequence). DNA for the CDR3: TGTGCCAGCAGCCGGACTAGCTTGGAGACCCAGTACTTC. It codes for CASSRTSLETQYF.

This chain connects TRBV11-3 to TRBJ2-7; 9 nucleotides match TRBD1. Trimming took 0 bases from V and 1 from J; bases not matched to a gene: 10. The germline V gene has CDR1 SGHNT and CDR2 YENEEA. The CDR3 is made up of 18 amino acids. The CDR3 sequence is CASSLDSPDRGRSYEQYF. The CDR3 bases are TGTGCCAGCAGCTTAGACTCCCCTGACAGGGGGAGATCCTACGAGCAGTACTTC.

The V and J genes are TRBV6-5 and TRBJ2-1; 9 bases are a match to TRBD2. The CDR3 runs to 15 residues. The junction had 8 bases not matched to a gene; V was cut back by 3 bases and J by 8 bases. CDR1 is MNHEY, CDR2 SVGAGI, per germline. The CDR3 DNA sequence: TGTGCCAGCAGTTATGCGGGGGGGCCGAGCCATGAGCAGTTCTTC. Translation: CASSYAGGPSHEQFF.

This chain uses TRBV5-4 with TRBJ2-5, with TRBD2 matching over 14 bases. This CDR3 is built from 17 residues. In germline, CDR1 is SGHNT, CDR2 YYREEE (reference sequence). The V segment lost 2 bases and the J segment 4 bases; nucleotides outside the gene matches: 7. DNA of the CDR3: TGTGCCAGCAGCTTACCGACTAGCGGGGGGGTTGGAGAGACCCAGTACTTC. It is translated as CASSLPTSGGVGETQYF.

DNA for the CDR3: TGCGCCAGCAGCACCGACAGATACTATGGCTACACCTTC. It yields the protein CASSTDRYYGYTF. The chain combines TRBV5-1 with TRBJ1-2; D is possibly TRBD1 (5 bases). The length of the CDR3 is 13 residues. Per the germline V gene, CDR1 is SGHRS and CDR2 is YFSETQ. Trimming took 4 bases from V and 3 from J, leaving 10 bases between them.